The 10 T cell receptor beta chains in this list originate from one sample, sequenced in a study of cytomegalovirus exposure and HLA in healthy donors (dated by TCRdb to the late 2010s). Libraries were made using the immunoSEQ multiplex PCR assay. For the multiplex PCR, a mixture combining 60 forward primers for TCR Vbeta segments and 13 reverse primers for TCR Jbeta segments was used. As stored in TCRdb, this immuneACCESS dataset retains in-frame rearrangements with V and J assigned. A fraction of the clones does not appear; measured against another copy, unresolved V genes explain less than half of the discrepancy, and the remainder lacks a known reason. This sample has over 150,000 clones in its table, and approximately 72% of those were observed once. Clones ranked in the top ten supply approximately 2.6% of the sample. The specimen sequenced was PBMCs. The receptors were sampled from a man between 18 and 35 years old in good health and CMV-seronegative.

This chain uses TRBV2 with TRBJ2-1, with 10 positions matching TRBD1. CDR1 and CDR2 (germline): SNHLY, FYNNEI. The J segment lost 1 base and the V segment lost 4 bases, leaving 4 bases of the junction unmatched. The CDR3 sequence is 16 residues long. CDR3 region: CASSVDRGRSYNEQFF. The CDR3 nucleotides are TGTGCCAGCAGTGTCGACAGGGGGCGATCCTACAATGAGCAGTTCTTC.

Concerning this clone: Compared with germline, one end of the junction differs, possibly owing to a read error. The genes are TRBV2 and TRBJ2-6; TRBD1 aligns across 8 bases. The CDR3 is made up of 14 amino acids. Germline CDR1 SNHLY, CDR2 FYNNEI. Here the CDR3 DNA reads TGTGCCAGCACAGGGGGCGCTGGGGCCAACGGCCTGACTTTC. Translation: CASTGGAGANGLTF. The whole variable domain, remainder taken from reference TRBV2 and TRBJ2-6, is EPEVTQTPSHQVTQMGQEVILRCVPISNHLYFYWYRQILGQKVEFLVSFYNNEISEKSEIFDDQFSVERPDGSNFTLKIRSTKLEDSAMYFCASTGGAGANGLTFGAGSRLTVL.

In its sample, this clone was seen many times. The chain combines TRBV4-1 with TRBJ1-2, with 8 bases matching TRBD1. The CDR3 runs 16 residues. Germline loops: CDR1 MGHRA, CDR2 YSYEKL. J gave up 7 bases and V 4 bases, and 14 bases lay outside the gene matches. CDR3 DNA sequence: TGCGCCAGCAGCCCTTTGAGTGGGGCAGGGGGCAGTGGCTACACCTTC. Its translation: CASSPLSGAGGSGYTF.

For this clone: At one of its ends the junction is not consistent with the germline gene, which may arise from a read error. The rearrangement joins TRBV7-2 to TRBJ2-6; TRBD1 might be the D (5 bases). The CDR3 runs to 14 residues. Germline V gene sequence: CDR1 SGHTA, CDR2 FQGNSA. The DNA for the CDR3 is TGTGCCAGCAGCTCGACCTCTGGGGCCAACGGCCTGACTTTC. It specifies CASSSTSGANGLTF.

V gene TRBV28 combines with J gene TRBJ2-1; D unresolved. V shed 8 bases and J shed 0 bases, with 11 bases lying between them. Germline CDR1 MDHEN, CDR2 SYDVKM. The CDR3 consists of 14 residues. The DNA for the CDR3 is TGTGCCAGCGGCTGGGCGTTCTCCTACAATGAGCAGTTCTTC. Translating gives CASGWAFSYNEQFF.

The rearrangement links TRBV2 to TRBJ2-4; D is perhaps TRBD1 (6 bases). Deletions cut 6 bases from V and 8 bases from J, with 20 bases between. The CDR3 length is 15 residues. Germline CDR1 and CDR2: SNHLY and FYNNEI. DNA for the CDR3: TGTGCCAGCAGGAGGGGTGGGGGCGGGTCGGACATTCAGTACTTC. Translation gives CASRRGGGGSDIQYF.

The V call is TRBV27, the J call TRBJ2-7; perhaps TRBD1 as D (5 bases). The CDR3 has 15 residues. V lost 2 bases and J lost 2, with 13 bases in between. CDR1 is MNHEY, CDR2 SMNVEV, per germline (reference sequence). CDR3 DNA sequence: TGTGCCAGCAGTTTACGCAGGGTTTCTACCTACGAGCAGTACTTC. It specifies CASSLRRVSTYEQYF.

This chain uses TRBV6-5 with TRBJ1-2; D is possibly TRBD1 (6 bases). This CDR3 region has 13 residues. The ends were cut back, 5 bases at V and 5 bases at J, with 12 bases in the middle. Germline CDR1 and CDR2: MNHEY and SVGAGI. The CDR3 spells CASSLQGPYGYTF. For the CDR3, the DNA is TGTGCCAGCAGTCTACAGGGACCTTATGGCTACACCTTC.

This clone was counted only a few times. The chain combines TRBV27 with TRBJ2-2, with 8 nucleotides matching TRBD1. The CDR3 extends over 14 amino acids. V lost 6 bases, J lost 7 bases, and 7 bases stayed unmatched. Germline assignment: CDR1 MNHEY and CDR2 SMNVEV (reference sequence). In DNA form, the CDR3 reads TGTGCCAGCAGGGGACAGGTTAGAAGCGGGGAGCTGTTTTTT. This codes for CASRGQVRSGELFF.

The V gene is TRBV9, the J gene TRBJ2-5; 7 bases fit TRBD2. V was pared by 0 bases and J by 2 bases, with 13 bases of the junction left unmatched. Germline assignment: CDR1 SGDLS and CDR2 YYNGEE. CDR3 length equals 18 residues. CDR3 DNA: TGTGCCAGCAGCGTAGCCCCGGCGGGCGGGGGTCCTCAAGAGACCCAGTACTTC. Its translation is CASSVAPAGGGPQETQYF.